This record concerns one TCR beta chain sequence. The source of the sample is a study of blood T cell repertoires in COVID-19. Background on the study: Sources were T cells, B-cell-depleted T cells, or PBMCs; the material itself was cDNA or gDNA.

V shed 6 bases, J shed 6 bases, and the junction held 14 bases outside the gene matches. The CDR3 covers 16 residues. CDR1 and CDR2 from the germline V gene are ENHRY and SYGVKD. Per the authors' pipeline: It was from reference gene primer amplification that nucleated cell counts were estimated. Sequencing was performed with immunoSEQ multiplex PCR; in TCRdb, only in-frame clones are kept and a portion is missing. The V and J calls and clone size come from that table; D and trimming were worked out from the DNA. Of 100,000 to 150,000 clones listed, around 89% are singletons. The TCR originated in a man aged 50-59 years with active or convalescent COVID-19. The gene calls are TRBV10-3 and TRBJ1-1; the match to TRBD1 covers 9 bases. Sequencing was performed on peripheral blood. Written as DNA, the CDR3 is TGTGCCATCAGCAAGCTAAACCGGGACAGGGAGCCTGAAGCTTTCTTT. Its translation is CAISKLNRDREPEAFF.